This note documents a single T cell receptor beta chain sequence. This sample was taken from a study of blood T cell repertoires in COVID-19. Study-level information: T cells, B-cell-depleted T cells, or PBMCs supplied cDNA or gDNA.

In the study's own analysis: Reference gene primer amplification gave estimated nucleated cell counts. Some clones are missing from TCRdb's copy, which holds only in-frame ones; the method was immunoSEQ multiplex PCR. The V and J calls and clone size are taken from that table; D and trimming were inferred from the DNA. The table includes 200,000 to 250,000 clones, under 90% detected once. J gave up 7 bases and V 8 bases, and 11 bases lay outside the gene matches. CDR1 and CDR2 (germline): MNHEY, SVGAGI. CDR3 length: 15 amino acids. What was sequenced was peripheral blood. This chain joins TRBV6-5 and TRBJ1-2; 12 bases fit TRBD1. The receptor was derived from a man in his fifties with acute or convalescent COVID-19. In DNA form, the CDR3 reads TGTGCCAGCTTCTATGGGGACAGGGGGCGTCTTGGCTACACCTTC. Its translation is CASFYGDRGRLGYTF.